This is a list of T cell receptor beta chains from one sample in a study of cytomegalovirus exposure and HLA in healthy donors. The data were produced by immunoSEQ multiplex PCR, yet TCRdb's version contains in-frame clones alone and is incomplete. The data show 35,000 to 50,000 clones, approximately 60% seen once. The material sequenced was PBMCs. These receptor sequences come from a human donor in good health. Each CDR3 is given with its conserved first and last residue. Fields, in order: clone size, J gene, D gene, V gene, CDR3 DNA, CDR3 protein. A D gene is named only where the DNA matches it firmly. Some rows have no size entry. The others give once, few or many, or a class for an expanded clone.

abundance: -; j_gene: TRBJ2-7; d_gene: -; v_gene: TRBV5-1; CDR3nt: TGCGCCAGCAGCTTGGACAGGGGGGGATTCGGGGGCGAGCAGTACTTC; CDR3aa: CASSLDRGGFGGEQYF
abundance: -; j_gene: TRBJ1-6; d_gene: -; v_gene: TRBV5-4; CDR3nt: TGTGCCAGCAATGAGGGGGTCGGGAATTCACCCCTCCACTTT; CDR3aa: CASNEGVGNSPLHF
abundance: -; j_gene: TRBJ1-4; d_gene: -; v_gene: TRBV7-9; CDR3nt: TGTGCCAGCAGCTTACGGCAGGATAACGAAAAACTGTTTTTT; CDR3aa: CASSLRQDNEKLFF
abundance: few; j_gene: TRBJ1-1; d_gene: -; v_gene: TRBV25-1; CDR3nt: TGTGCCAGCGAGGGTATGAGGGGGACTGAAGCTTTCTTT; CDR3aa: CASEGMRGTEAFF
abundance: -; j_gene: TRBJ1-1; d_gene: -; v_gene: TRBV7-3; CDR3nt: TGTGCCAGCAGCTTAGGGAGGAACACTGAAGCTTTCTTT; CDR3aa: CASSLGRNTEAFF
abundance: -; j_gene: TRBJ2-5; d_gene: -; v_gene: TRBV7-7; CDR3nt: TGTGCTAGCAGCTTAGGAGCCGGGGGAATGGGAGAGACCCAGTACTTC; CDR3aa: CASSLGAGGMGETQYF
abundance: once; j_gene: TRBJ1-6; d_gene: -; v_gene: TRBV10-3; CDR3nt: TGTGCCATCAGGGGACAACCCTCCTATAATTCACCCCTCCACTTT; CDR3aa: CAIRGQPSYNSPLHF
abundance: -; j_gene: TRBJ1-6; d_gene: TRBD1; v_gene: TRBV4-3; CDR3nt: TGCGCCAGCAGCCAGCACAGGGGCCTAAATTCACCCCTCCACTTT; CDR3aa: CASSQHRGLNSPLHF
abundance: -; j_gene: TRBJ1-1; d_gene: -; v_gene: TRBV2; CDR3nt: TGTGCCAGCAGTGAGTCTTTGGGGGGCACTGAAGCTTTCTTT; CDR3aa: CASSESLGGTEAFF
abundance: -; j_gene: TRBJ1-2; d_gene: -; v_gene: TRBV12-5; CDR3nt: TGTGCTTCGTGGGGGGGGTTGAATGGCTACACCTTC; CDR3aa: CASWGGLNGYTF
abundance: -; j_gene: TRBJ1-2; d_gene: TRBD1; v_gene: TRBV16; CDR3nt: TGTGCCAGCAGCGGACAGGGAACCCGCTGGGGCTACACCTTC; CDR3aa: CASSGQGTRWGYTF
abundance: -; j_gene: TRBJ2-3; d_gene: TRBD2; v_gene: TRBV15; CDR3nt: TGTGCCACCAGCAGAGATCTGAGTAGCGGGGGCCACAGCACAGATACGCAGTATTTT; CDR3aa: CATSRDLSSGGHSTDTQYF
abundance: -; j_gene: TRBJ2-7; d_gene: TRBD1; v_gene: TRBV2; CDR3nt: TGTGCCAGCACCCGGGACAGGGGCTCCTACGAGCAGTACTTC; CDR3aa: CASTRDRGSYEQYF
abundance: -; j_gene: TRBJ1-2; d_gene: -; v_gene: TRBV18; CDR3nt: TGTGCCAGCTCACCAGAGGGGGGGTATGGCTACACCTTC; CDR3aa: CASSPEGGYGYTF
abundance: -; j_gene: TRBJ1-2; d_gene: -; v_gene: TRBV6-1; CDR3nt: TGTGCCAGCAGTGGGACCGGGACCGGGGGCTATGGCTACACCTTC; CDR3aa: CASSGTGTGGYGYTF
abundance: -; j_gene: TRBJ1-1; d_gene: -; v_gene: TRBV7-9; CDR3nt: TGTGCCAGCAGCCAAGGGGAAATGAACACTGAAGCTTTCTTT; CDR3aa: CASSQGEMNTEAFF
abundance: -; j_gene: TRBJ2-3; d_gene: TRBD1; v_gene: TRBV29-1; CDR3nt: TGCAGCGGAGGGACAGGGAGCACAGATACGCAGTATTTT; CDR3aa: CSGGTGSTDTQYF
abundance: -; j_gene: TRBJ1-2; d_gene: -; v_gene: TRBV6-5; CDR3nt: TGTGCCAGCAAGATTAGGGGGGGGAATGGCTACACCTTC; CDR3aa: CASKIRGGNGYTF
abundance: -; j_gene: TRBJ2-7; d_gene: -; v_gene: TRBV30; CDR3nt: TGTGCCTGGAGTCCCGGTATCGCCTACGAGCAGTACTTC; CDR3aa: CAWSPGIAYEQYF
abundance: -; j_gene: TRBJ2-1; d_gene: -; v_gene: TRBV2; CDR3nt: TGTGCCAGCAGTGGACTAGGAAGGGGATGGTTTGAGCAGTTCTTC; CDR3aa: CASSGLGRGWFEQFF
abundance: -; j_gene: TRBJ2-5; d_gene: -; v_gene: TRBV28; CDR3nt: TGTGCCAGCAGCGCTCCCTCTCAGGGGCCAGAGACCCAGTACTTC; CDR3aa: CASSAPSQGPETQYF
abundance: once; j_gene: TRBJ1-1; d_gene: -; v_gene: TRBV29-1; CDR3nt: TGCAGCGTTTTTACCGGGACACAAGCTTTCTTT; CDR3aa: CSVFTGTQAFF
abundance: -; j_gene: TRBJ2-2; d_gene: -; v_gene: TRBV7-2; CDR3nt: TGTGCCAGCAGCTCTGGGAGAGGGAACACCGGGGAGCTGTTTTTT; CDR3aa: CASSSGRGNTGELFF
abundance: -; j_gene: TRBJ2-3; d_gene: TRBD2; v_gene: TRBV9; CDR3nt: TGTGCCAGCAGCGCCGACCCGGGACTAGAATTAGATACGCAGTATTTT; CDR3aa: CASSADPGLELDTQYF
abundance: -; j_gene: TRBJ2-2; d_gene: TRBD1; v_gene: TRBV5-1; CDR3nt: TGCGCCAGCAGCTTGGGACAGGGGCGTAACACCGGGGAGCTGTTTTTT; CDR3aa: CASSLGQGRNTGELFF
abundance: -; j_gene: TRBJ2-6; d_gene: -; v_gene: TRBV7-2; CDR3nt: TGTGCCAGCAGGGGGGAGGGGGGAACCGCTGGGGCCAACGTCCTGACTTTC; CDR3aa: CASRGEGGTAGANVLTF
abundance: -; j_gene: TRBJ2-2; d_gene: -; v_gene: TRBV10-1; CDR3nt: TGCGCCAGCAGTTCGCAGAGGCCCGGGGAGCTGTTTTTT; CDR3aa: CASSSQRPGELFF
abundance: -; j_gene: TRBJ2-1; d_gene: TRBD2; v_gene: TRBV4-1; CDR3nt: TGCGCCAGCAGCGCCACGCGGGGGAGGAGCTCCTACAATGAGCAGTTCTTC; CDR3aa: CASSATRGRSSYNEQFF
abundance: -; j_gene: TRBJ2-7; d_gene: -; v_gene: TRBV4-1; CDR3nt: TGCGCCAGCAGTCGAAAACCCCGGGACAAAAATTGGGGTTCCTACGAGCAGTACTTC; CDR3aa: CASSRKPRDKNWGSYEQYF
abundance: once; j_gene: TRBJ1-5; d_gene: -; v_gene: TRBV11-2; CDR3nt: TGTGCCAGCAGTCAGACAGGTGTTAATCAGCCCCAGCATTTT; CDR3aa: CASSQTGVNQPQHF
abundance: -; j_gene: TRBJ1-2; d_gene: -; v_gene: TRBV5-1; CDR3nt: TGCGCCAGCAGCTCGGCGGGACGGCCCTATGGCTACACCTTC; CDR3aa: CASSSAGRPYGYTF
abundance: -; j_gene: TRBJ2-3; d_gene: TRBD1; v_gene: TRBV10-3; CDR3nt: TGTGCCATCGGATTGGGACAGGGACTCACAGATACGCAGTATTTT; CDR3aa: CAIGLGQGLTDTQYF
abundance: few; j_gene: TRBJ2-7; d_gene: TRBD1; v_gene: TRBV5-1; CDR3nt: TGCGCCAGCAGCGGGGGACAGGGGGCTTACGAGCAGTACTTC; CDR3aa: CASSGGQGAYEQYF
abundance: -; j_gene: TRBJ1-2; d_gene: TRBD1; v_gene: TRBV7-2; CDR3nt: TGTGCCAGCAGCCTCCGGACAGGGGGCCCACTATCGGATGGCTACACCTTC; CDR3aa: CASSLRTGGPLSDGYTF
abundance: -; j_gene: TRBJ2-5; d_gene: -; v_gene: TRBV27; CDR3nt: TGTGCCAGCAGATCCTCGAGGGTCCAAGAGACCCAGTACTTC; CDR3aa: CASRSSRVQETQYF
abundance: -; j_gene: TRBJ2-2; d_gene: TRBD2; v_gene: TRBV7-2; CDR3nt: TGTGCCAGCAGCCCCAGCAGCCTAGCGGGGGGTCTGGGCGGGGAGCTGTTTTTT; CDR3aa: CASSPSSLAGGLGGELFF
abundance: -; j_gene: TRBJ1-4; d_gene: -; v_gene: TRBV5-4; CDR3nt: TGTGCCAGCAGCCCCCTAGGGGGATCGAGCGAAAAACTGTTTTTT; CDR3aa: CASSPLGGSSEKLFF
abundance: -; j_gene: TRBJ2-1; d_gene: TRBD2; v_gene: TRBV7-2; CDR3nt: TGTGCCAGCAGCTTACGGGGGGGGTCCTACAATGAGCAGTTCTTC; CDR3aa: CASSLRGGSYNEQFF
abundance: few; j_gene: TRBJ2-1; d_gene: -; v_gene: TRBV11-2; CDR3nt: TGTGCCAGCAGCTTAGAGGGCAGAACATTTGGCTCCTACAATGAGCAGTTCTTC; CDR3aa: CASSLEGRTFGSYNEQFF
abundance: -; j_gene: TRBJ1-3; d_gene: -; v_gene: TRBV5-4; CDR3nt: TGTGCCAGCCGCGGTGGAAACACCATATATTTT; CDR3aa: CASRGGNTIYF
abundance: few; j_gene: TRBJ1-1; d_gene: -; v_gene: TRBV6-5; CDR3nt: TGTGCCAGCAGTTCCGGGAGAGGTGAAGCTTTCTTT; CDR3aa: CASSSGRGEAFF
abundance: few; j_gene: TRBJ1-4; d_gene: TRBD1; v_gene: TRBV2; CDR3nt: TGTGCCAGCAGCGGGACAGCGACCGCCGTTGAAAAACTGTTTTTT; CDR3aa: CASSGTATAVEKLFF
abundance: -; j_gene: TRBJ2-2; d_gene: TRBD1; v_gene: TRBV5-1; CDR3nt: TGCGCCAGCAGCCGAACGGGACAGGGTACGTCCGGGGAGCTGTTTTTT; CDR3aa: CASSRTGQGTSGELFF
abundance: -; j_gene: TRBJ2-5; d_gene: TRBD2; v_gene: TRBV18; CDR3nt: TGTGCCAGCTCACCGCCGGGGGGGTTTGAGACCCAGTACTTC; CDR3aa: CASSPPGGFETQYF
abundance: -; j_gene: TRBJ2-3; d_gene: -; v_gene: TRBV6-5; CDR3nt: TGTGCCAGCAGTTACTCCGGGACTGGGGGGGATACGCAGTATTTT; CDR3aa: CASSYSGTGGDTQYF
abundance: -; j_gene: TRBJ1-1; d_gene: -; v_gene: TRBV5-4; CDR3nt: TGTGCCAGCAGCTGGGGGGGGGCGGCTGCTTTCTTT; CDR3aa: CASSWGGAAAFF
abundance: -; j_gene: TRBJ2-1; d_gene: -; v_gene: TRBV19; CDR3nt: TGTGCCAGTAGTATAGTTCGGAATGAGCAGTTCTTC; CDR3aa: CASSIVRNEQFF
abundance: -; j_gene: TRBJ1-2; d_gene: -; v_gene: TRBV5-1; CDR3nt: TGCGCCAGCAGTGAGGCAGCTACCATCTATGGCTACTCCTTC; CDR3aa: CASSEAATIYGYSF
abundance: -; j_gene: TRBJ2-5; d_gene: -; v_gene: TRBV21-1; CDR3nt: TGTGCCAGCAGCAACGCGACAGGGGCAGAGACCCAGTACTTC; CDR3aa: CASSNATGAETQYF
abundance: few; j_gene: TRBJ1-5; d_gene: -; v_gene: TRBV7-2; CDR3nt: TGTGCCAGCAGCTTCGAGGTTGGTCAGCCCCAGCATTTT; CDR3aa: CASSFEVGQPQHF
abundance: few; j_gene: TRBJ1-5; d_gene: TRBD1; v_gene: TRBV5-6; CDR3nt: TGTGCCAGCAGCACCCGGACAGGGTGGGGGATCAATCAGCCCCAGCATTTT; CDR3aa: CASSTRTGWGINQPQHF
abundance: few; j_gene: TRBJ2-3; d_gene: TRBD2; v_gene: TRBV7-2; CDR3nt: TGTGCCAGCAGCCCTGGCGGGGGGACAGATACGCAGTATTTT; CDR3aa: CASSPGGGTDTQYF
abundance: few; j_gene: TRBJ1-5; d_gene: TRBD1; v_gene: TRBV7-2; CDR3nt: TGTGCCAGCAGCCTGGACAGGCGCAATCAGCCCCAGCATTTT; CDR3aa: CASSLDRRNQPQHF
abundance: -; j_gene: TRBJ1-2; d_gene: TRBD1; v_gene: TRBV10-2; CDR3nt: TGCGCCAGCAGTGAGCTACAGGGGGTGGGGTATGGCTACACCTTC; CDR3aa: CASSELQGVGYGYTF
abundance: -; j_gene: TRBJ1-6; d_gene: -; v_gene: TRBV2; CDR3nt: TGTGCCAGCAGTCCTACCGGGAATCGCAATTCACCCCTCCACTTT; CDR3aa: CASSPTGNRNSPLHF